The rows below give T cell receptor beta chains drawn from one sample of a study of T cell repertoires in cytomegalovirus infection. Via MiXCR, TCRdb re-called the reads, giving one row per CDR3 protein. The sample records 450,000 to 550,000 distinct CDR3 sequences, approximately 42% being singletons. No cognate antigen is known for these TCRs. This sample comprised cultured PBMCs, obtained from culture after CMV antigen stimulation. These receptor sequences come from a human donor in good health (CMV status not recorded). Some clones in this sample may be carry-over from other donors' samples. Each CDR3 is given with its conserved first and last residue. D genes are given only for firm matches. Clone size is not always given. Where it is, it says once, few, many or a class for expanded clones.

j_call,cdr3_length,v_call,clone_size,d_call,cdr3_aa,cdr3_nt
TRBJ1-2,14,TRBV18,few,.,CASALGGSRDGYTF,TGTGCCAGCGCCCTGGGGGGAAGCAGAGATGGCTACACCTTC
TRBJ2-1,15,TRBV7-2,.,TRBD2,CASSVTSGSFNEQFF,TGTGCCAGCAGCGTCACTAGCGGGAGTTTCAATGAGCAGTTCTTC
TRBJ2-1,15,TRBV7-2,.,TRBD2,CASSPTLAGYNEQFF,TGTGCCAGCAGCCCAACCCTAGCGGGCTACAATGAGCAGTTCTTC
TRBJ1-3,15,TRBV7-8,few,.,CASSQGPEGGNTIYF,TGTGCCAGCAGCCAGGGCCCTGAGGGGGGAAACACCATATATTTT
TRBJ1-2,12,TRBV19,.,.,CAVLMTGKGYTF,TGTGCCGTTCTCATGACCGGTAAAGGCTACACCTTC
TRBJ2-5,14,TRBV7-2,few,.,CASSLPGIQETQYF,TGTGCCAGCAGCTTACCGGGAATTCAAGAGACCCAGTACTTC
TRBJ2-1,14,TRBV6-1,.,TRBD2,CATETSGGANEQFF,TGTGCCACCGAGACTAGCGGGGGGGCAAATGAGCAGTTCTTC
TRBJ2-7,13,TRBV19,few,.,CASRGPNEYEQYF,TGTGCCAGTAGGGGACCGAACGAGTACGAGCAGTACTTC
TRBJ1-1,16,TRBV27,.,TRBD1,CASSFFGTGLNTEAFF,TGTGCCAGCAGTTTTTTCGGGACAGGGCTGAACACTGAAGCTTTCTTT
TRBJ2-7,13,TRBV2,.,.,CASSVTGNYEQYF,TGTGCCAGCAGTGTGACGGGAAACTACGAGCAGTACTTC
TRBJ1-4,14,TRBV4-1,.,TRBD1,CASRRTGGNEKLFF,TGCGCCAGCAGAAGGACAGGGGGAAATGAAAAACTGTTTTTT
TRBJ2-3,16,TRBV7-2,.,.,CASSLASRAPGDTQYF,TGTGCCAGCAGCTTAGCGTCGAGGGCCCCGGGAGATACGCAGTATTTT
TRBJ2-7,13,TRBV6-2/TRBV6-3,.,TRBD2,CASSQGLAAEQYF,TGTGCCAGCAGCCAGGGACTAGCGGCCGAGCAGTACTTC
TRBJ1-5,13,TRBV7-9,.,.,CASSLHENQPQHF,TGTGCCAGCAGCTTACATGAGAATCAGCCCCAGCATTTT
TRBJ2-3,15,TRBV10-3,.,.,CAISDLRDSTDTQYF,TGTGCCATCAGCGACCTGAGGGATAGCACAGATACGCAGTATTTT
TRBJ2-1,21,TRBV7-2,.,TRBD2,CASSSARGGTSGRGILGEQFF,TGTGCCAGCAGCTCAGCCCGGGGCGGGACTAGCGGGAGGGGGATCTTAGGTGAGCAGTTCTTC
TRBJ2-7,15,TRBV28,.,TRBD1,CASKGAWSEGYEQYF,TGTGCCAGCAAGGGGGCCTGGTCCGAGGGTTACGAGCAGTACTTC
TRBJ2-6,17,TRBV19,few,.,CASSVGTVVSGANVLTF,TGTGCCAGTAGCGTCGGGACGGTAGTCTCTGGGGCCAACGTCCTGACTTTC
TRBJ2-5,18,TRBV6-2/TRBV6-3,.,TRBD2,CASSYSRGAGGGQETQYF,TGTGCCAGCAGTTACTCGAGAGGCGCGGGAGGGGGCCAAGAGACCCAGTACTTC
TRBJ2-3,15,TRBV6-5,.,.,CASSLGRGRQDTQYF,TGTGCCAGCAGTCTAGGGCGGGGACGACAAGATACGCAGTATTTT
TRBJ1-2,12,TRBV9,.,.,CASSDRVDGYTF,TGTGCCAGCAGCGACAGGGTTGATGGCTACACCTTC
TRBJ2-5,19,TRBV7-2,many,.,CASSPPEGLLGRLKETQYF,TGTGCCAGCAGCCCACCAGAGGGCCTGCTCGGAAGGTTAAAGGAGACCCAGTACTTC
TRBJ2-1,14,TRBV7-2,.,TRBD2,CASSLEVSGRKQFF,TGTGCCAGCAGCTTAGAGGTTAGCGGGAGAAAACAGTTCTTC
TRBJ1-2,14,TRBV10-3,.,.,CAISGLGAAYGYTF,TGTGCCATCAGTGGCTTGGGGGCTGCCTATGGCTACACCTTC
TRBJ1-6,14,TRBV7-3,.,TRBD1,CASSRDRGGSPLHF,TGTGCCAGCAGCCGGGACAGGGGTGGTTCACCCCTCCACTTT
TRBJ1-1,14,TRBV4-3,few,.,CASSQDVVNTEAFF,TGCGCCAGCAGCCAAGACGTTGTGAACACTGAAGCTTTCTTT
TRBJ2-7,14,TRBV10-3,.,.,CAISGGVPSYEQYF,TGTGCCATCAGTGGGGGGGTTCCCTCCTACGAGCAGTACTTC
TRBJ2-1,16,TRBV20-1,.,.,CSARPGDGRKGNEQFF,TGCAGTGCCCGACCGGGGGACGGTAGAAAAGGGAATGAGCAGTTCTTC
TRBJ1-5,15,TRBV12-3/TRBV12-4,.,.,CASSPHPEVNQPQHF,TGTGCCAGCAGTCCCCACCCCGAGGTCAATCAGCCCCAGCATTTT
TRBJ1-4,13,TRBV2,.,.,CASSDIGNEKLFF,TGTGCCAGCAGTGACATCGGTAATGAAAAACTGTTTTTT
TRBJ1-5,11,TRBV28,.,.,CASSFNQPQHF,TGTGCCAGCAGTTTTAATCAGCCCCAGCATTTT